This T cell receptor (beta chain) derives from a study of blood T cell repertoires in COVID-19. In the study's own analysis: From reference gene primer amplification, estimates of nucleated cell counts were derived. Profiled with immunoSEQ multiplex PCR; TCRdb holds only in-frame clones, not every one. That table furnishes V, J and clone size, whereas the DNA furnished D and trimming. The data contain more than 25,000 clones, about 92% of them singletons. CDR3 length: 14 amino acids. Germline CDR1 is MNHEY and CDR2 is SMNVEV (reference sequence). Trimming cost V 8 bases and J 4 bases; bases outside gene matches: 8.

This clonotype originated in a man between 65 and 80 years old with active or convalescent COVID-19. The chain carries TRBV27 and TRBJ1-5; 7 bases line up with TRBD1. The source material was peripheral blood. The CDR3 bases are TGTGCCAGCGGGGGTTGGGACAGAAATCAGCCCCAGCATTTT. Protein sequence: CASGGWDRNQPQHF.